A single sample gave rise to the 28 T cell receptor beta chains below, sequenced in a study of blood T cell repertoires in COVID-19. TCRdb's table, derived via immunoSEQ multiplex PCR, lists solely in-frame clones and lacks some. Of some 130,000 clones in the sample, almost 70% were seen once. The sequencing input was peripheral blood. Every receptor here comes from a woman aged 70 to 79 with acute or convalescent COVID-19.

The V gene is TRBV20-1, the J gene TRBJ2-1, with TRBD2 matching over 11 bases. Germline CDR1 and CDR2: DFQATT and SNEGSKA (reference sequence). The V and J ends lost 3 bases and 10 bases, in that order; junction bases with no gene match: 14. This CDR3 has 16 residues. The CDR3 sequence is CSASRPGTSGNGEQFF. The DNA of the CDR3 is TGCAGTGCTAGTAGGCCCGGGACTAGCGGCAACGGGGAGCAGTTCTTC.

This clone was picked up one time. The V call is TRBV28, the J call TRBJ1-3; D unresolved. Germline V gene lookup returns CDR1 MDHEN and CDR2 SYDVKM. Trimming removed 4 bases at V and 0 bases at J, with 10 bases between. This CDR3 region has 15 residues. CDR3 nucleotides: TGTGCCAGCAGTTCTGCGGAGAGCTCTGGAAACACCATATATTTT. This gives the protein CASSSAESSGNTIYF.

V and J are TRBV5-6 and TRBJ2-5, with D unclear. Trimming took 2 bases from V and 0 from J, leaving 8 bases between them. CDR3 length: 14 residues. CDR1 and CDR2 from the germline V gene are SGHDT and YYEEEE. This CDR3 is CASSLRVDQETQYF. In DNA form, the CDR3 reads TGTGCCAGCAGCTTAAGAGTAGACCAAGAGACCCAGTACTTC. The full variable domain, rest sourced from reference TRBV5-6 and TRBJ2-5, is DAGVTQSPTHLIKTRGQQVTLRCSPKSGHDTVSWYQQALGQGPQFIFQYYEEEERQRGNFPDRFSGHQFPNYSSELNVNALLLGDSALYLCASSLRVDQETQYFGPGTRLLVL.

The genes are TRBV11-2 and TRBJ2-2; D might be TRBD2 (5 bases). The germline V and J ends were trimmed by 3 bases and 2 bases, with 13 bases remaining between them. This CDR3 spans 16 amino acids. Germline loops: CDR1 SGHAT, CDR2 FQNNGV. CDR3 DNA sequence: TGTGCCAGCAGCTTGGAGGCTCCCGCCAACACCGGGGAGCTGTTTTTT. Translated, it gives CASSLEAPANTGELFF.

The CDR3 region is CASSYPGPGELFF. In DNA form, the CDR3 reads TGTGCCAGCAGTTACCCGGGTCCCGGGGAGCTGTTTTTT. The V gene is TRBV6-2 or TRBV6-3, the J gene TRBJ2-2; the D is unclear. Germline V gene lookup returns CDR1 MNHEY and CDR2 SVGEGT. The CDR3 contains 13 residues. V was shortened by 2 bases and J by 6 bases, with 7 bases between the two germline ends.

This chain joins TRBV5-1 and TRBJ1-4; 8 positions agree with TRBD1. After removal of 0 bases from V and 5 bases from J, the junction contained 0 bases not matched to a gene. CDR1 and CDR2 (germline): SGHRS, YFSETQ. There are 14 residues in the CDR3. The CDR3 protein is CASSLGQGNEKLFF. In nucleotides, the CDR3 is TGCGCCAGCAGCTTGGGACAGGGGAATGAAAAACTGTTTTTT.

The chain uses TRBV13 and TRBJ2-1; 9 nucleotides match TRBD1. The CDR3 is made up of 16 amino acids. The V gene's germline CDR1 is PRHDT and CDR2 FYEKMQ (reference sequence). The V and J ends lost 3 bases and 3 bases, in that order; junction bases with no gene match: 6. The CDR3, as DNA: TGTGCCAGCAGCTTTTGGCCGGGACAGGGCTACAATGAGCAGTTCTTC. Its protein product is CASSFWPGQGYNEQFF. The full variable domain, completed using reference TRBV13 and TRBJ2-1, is AAGVIQSPRHLIKEKRETATLKCYPIPRHDTVYWYQQGPGQDPQFLISFYEKMQSDKGSIPDRFSAQQFSDYHSELNMSSLELGDSALYFCASSFWPGQGYNEQFFGPGTRLTVL.

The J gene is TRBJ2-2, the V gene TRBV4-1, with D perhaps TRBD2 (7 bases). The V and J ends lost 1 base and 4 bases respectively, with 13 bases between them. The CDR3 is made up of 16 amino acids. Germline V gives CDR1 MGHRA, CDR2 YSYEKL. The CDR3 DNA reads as TGCGCCAGCAGCCAAGTTCCCGGGGGGCCCACCGGGGAGCTGTTTTTT. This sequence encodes CASSQVPGGPTGELFF.

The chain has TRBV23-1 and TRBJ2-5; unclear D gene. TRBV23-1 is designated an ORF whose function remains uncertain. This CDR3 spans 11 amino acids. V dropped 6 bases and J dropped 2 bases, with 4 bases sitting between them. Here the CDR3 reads CASRSQETQYF. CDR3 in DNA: TGCGCCAGCAGATCGCAAGAGACCCAGTACTTC.

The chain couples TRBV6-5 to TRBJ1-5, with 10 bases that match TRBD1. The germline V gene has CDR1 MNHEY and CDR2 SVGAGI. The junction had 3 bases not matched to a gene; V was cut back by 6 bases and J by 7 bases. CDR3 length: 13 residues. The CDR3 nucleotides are TGTGCCAGCAGGACAGGGGGCCTGCAGCCCCAGCATTTT. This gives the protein CASRTGGLQPQHF.

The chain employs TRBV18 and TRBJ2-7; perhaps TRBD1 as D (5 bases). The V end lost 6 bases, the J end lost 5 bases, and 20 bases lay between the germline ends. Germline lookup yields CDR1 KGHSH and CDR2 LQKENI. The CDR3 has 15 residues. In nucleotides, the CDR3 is TGTGCCAGCTCTCCCGACAGAGGTAATGACAACGAGCAGTACTTC. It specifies CASSPDRGNDNEQYF.

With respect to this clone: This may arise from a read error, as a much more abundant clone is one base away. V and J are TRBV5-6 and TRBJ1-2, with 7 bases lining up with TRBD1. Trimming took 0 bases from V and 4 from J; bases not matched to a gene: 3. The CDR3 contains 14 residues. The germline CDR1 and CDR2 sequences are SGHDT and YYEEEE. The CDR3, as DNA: TGTGCCAGCAGCTTGGGACAGGGCGGCTATGGCTACACCTTC. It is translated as CASSLGQGGYGYTF.

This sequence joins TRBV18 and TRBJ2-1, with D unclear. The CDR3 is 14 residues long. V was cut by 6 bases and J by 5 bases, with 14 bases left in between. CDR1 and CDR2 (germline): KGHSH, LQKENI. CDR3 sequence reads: CASSLNGLNNEQFF. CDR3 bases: TGTGCCAGCTCCTTAAACGGGTTAAACAATGAGCAGTTCTTC.

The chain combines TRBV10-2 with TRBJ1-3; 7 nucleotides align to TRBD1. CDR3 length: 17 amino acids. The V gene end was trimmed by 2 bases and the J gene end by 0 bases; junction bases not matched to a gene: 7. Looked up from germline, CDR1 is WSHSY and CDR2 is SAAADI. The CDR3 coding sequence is TGCGCCAGCAGTGAGAATTGGGACAGTATCTCTGGAAACACCATATATTTT. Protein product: CASSENWDSISGNTIYF.

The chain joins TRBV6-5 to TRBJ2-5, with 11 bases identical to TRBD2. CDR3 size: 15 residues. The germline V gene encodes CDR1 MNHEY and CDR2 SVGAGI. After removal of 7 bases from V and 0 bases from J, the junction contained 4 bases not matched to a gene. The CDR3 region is CASTIAGGYQETQYF. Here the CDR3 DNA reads TGTGCCAGCACCATAGCGGGGGGGTACCAAGAGACCCAGTACTTC.

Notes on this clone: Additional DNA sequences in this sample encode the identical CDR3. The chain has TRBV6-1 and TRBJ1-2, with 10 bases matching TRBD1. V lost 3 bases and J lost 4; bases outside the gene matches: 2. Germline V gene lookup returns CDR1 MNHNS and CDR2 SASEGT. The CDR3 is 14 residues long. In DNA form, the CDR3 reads TGTGCCAGCAGTGAGGGGACAGGGGCCTATGGCTACACCTTC. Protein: CASSEGTGAYGYTF.

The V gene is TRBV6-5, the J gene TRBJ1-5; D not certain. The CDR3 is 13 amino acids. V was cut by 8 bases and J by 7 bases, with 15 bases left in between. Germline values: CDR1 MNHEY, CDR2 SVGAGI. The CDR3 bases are TGTGCCAGCCGGCAGGTATCGGGGCAGCCCCAGCATTTT. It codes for CASRQVSGQPQHF.

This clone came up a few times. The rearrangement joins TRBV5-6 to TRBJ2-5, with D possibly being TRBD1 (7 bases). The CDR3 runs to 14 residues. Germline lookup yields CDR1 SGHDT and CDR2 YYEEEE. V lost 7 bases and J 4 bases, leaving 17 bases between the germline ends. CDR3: CASGKNRGGETQYF. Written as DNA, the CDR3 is TGTGCCAGCGGAAAAAACAGGGGAGGAGAGACCCAGTACTTC.

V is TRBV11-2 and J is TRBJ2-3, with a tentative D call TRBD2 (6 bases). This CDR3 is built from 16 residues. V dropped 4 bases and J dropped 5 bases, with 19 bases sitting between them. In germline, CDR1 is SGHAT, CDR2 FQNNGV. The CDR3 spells CASSSRLGHLQDTQYF. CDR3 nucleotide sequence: TGTGCCAGCAGCTCTCGACTAGGCCACCTCCAAGATACGCAGTATTTT.

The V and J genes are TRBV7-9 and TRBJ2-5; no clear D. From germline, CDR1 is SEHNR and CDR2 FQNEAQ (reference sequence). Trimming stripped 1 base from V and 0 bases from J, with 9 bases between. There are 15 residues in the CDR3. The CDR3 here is CASSLVGRNQETQYF. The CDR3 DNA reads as TGTGCCAGCAGCTTAGTTGGCAGGAACCAAGAGACCCAGTACTTC. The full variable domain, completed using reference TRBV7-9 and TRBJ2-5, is DTGVSQNPRHKITKRGQNVTFRCDPISEHNRLYWYRQTLGQGPEFLTYFQNEAQLEKSRLLSDRFSAERPKGSFSTLEIQRTEQGDSAMYLCASSLVGRNQETQYFGPGTRLLVL.

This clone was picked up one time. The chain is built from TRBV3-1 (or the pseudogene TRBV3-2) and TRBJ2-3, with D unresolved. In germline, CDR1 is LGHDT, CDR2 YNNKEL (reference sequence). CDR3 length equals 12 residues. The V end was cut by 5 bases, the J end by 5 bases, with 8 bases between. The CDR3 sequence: CASSLNLDTQYF. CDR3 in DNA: TGTGCCAGCAGCTTAAATTTAGATACGCAGTATTTT.

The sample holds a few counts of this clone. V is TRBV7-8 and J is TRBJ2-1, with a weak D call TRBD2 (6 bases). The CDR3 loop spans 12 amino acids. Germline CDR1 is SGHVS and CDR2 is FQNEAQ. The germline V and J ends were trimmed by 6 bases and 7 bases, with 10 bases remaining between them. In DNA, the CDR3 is TGTGCCAGCAGGCGGGACGGAAATGAGCAGTTCTTC. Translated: CASRRDGNEQFF.

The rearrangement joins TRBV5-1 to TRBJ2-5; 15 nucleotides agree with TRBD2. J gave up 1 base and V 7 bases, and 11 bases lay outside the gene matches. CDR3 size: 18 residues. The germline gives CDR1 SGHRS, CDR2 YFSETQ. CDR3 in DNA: TGCGCCAGCGAAGGACTAGCGGGGGGGCCCTGGGCCCAAGAGACCCAGTACTTC. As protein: CASEGLAGGPWAQETQYF.

The CDR3 here is CASSINQAGGLGNQPQHF. In DNA, the CDR3 is TGTGCCAGTAGTATTAATCAGGCAGGGGGCTTAGGGAATCAGCCCCAGCATTTT. The chain combines TRBV19 with TRBJ1-5, with 8 nucleotides matching TRBD1. V shed 3 bases and J 4 bases; nucleotides not matched to a gene: 14. The CDR3 length is 18 residues. Germline CDR1 and CDR2: LNHDA and SQIVND (reference sequence). The whole variable domain, filled in from reference TRBV19 and TRBJ1-5, reads DGGITQSPKYLFRKEGQNVTLSCEQNLNHDAMYWYRQDPGQGLRLIYYSQIVNDFQKGDIAEGYSVSREKKESFPLTVTSAQKNPTAFYLCASSINQAGGLGNQPQHFGDGTRLSIL.

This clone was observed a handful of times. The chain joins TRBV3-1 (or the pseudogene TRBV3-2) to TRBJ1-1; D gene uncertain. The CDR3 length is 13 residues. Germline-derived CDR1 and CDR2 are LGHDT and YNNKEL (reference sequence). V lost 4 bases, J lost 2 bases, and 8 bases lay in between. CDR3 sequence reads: CASSRTENTEAFF. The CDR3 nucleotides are TGTGCCAGCAGCCGTACAGAAAACACTGAAGCTTTCTTT.

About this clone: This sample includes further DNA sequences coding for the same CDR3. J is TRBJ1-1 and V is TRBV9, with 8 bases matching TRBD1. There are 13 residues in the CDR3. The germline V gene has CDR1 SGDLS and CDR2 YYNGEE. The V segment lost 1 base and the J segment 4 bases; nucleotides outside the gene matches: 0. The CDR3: CASSVTGGTEAFF. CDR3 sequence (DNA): TGTGCCAGCAGCGTAACAGGGGGCACTGAAGCTTTCTTT. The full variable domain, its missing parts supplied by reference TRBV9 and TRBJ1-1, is DSGVTQTPKHLITATGQRVTLRCSPRSGDLSVYWYQQSLDQGLQFLIQYYNGEERAKGNILERFSAQQFPDLHSELNLSSLELGDSALYFCASSVTGGTEAFFGQGTRLTVV.

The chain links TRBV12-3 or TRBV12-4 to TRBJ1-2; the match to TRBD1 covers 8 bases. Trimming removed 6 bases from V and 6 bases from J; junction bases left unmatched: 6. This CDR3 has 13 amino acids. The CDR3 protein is CASSLTGADGYTF. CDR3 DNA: TGTGCCAGCAGCCTGACAGGGGCCGATGGCTACACCTTC.

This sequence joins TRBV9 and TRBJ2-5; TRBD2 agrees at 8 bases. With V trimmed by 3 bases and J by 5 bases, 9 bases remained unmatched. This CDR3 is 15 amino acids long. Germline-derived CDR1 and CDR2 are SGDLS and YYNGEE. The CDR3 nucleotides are TGTGCCAGCAGCGGCAGCGGGAGAATCGGGGAGACCCAGTACTTC. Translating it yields CASSGSGRIGETQYF.